This TCR beta chain was captured in a study of cytomegalovirus exposure and HLA in healthy donors. Study at large: The 120 validation repertoires used the same platform as the roughly 700 first-cohort repertoires (as reported by a later analysis).

Assay used: immunoSEQ multiplex PCR; TCRdb lists only in-frame clones, some missing. The sample carries 130,000 or so clones, about 90% recorded once. Study-level points and caveats: In the 130 or so validation repertoires, a later analysis found that first-cohort TCR clusters tended to co-occur. Rarity held for most TCR sequences, but there were some public TCRs that occurred in many donors.

The donors were members of the validation cohort, which comprised 90 to 150 subjects and was separate from the first cohort of roughly 700 subjects. In germline, CDR1 is SEHNR, CDR2 FQNEAQ (reference sequence). The CDR3 is 14 residues long. V lost 5 bases and J lost 4; bases outside the gene matches: 3. Details on this clone: Its antigen is not known. The identical CDR3 is also encoded by other nucleotide sequences in the sample.

The specimen sequenced was PBMCs. This receptor was taken from a woman between 18 and 29 years old in good health and CMV-seronegative. The genes are TRBV7-9 and TRBJ1-3; the match to TRBD1 covers 9 bases. In DNA form, the CDR3 reads TGTGCCAGCAGCCTTACAGGGGGCGGAAACACCATATATTTT. It translates to CASSLTGGGNTIYF.